The source of this TCR beta chain is a study of cytomegalovirus exposure and HLA in healthy donors. Study-level points and caveats: From TCR beta sequences, most subjects' HLA-A and HLA-B alleles were reportedly predicted accurately. Some 16,000 TCR beta sequences were associated with HLA alleles at 0.05 false discovery rate in a later analysis.

This clone was detected once. The target antigen is unknown. In the PCR, 60 Vbeta and 13 Jbeta primers were used. Sequenced by immunoSEQ multiplex PCR; TCRdb stores in-frame clones only, minus some. The data contain about 160,000 clones, less than 80% of them seen just once; the ten biggest clones take up roughly 4.2%. Between the trimmed V and J ends, which lost 0 bases and 1 base, there was a span of 6 bases. The CDR3 runs to 14 residues. CDR1 is SQVTM, CDR2 ANQGSEA, per germline. The chain carries TRBV29-1 and TRBJ2-2, with D perhaps TRBD1 (5 bases). Sequenced material: PBMCs. The clonotype comes from a man between 40 and 49 years old in good health and CMV-seronegative. The CDR3 reads CSVEEQENTGELFF. The CDR3 nucleotides read TGCAGCGTTGAAGAACAGGAGAACACCGGGGAGCTGTTTTTT.